These 10 T cell receptor beta chains were sequenced from one sample in a study of blood T cell repertoires in COVID-19. Profiled with immunoSEQ multiplex PCR; TCRdb holds only in-frame clones, not every one. The table includes some 200,000 clones, roughly 90% detected once. The sequencing sample was made of peripheral blood. The receptor source for this set is a woman aged 45-59 years with acute or convalescent COVID-19.

V is TRBV2 and J is TRBJ1-6; D remains unclear. V was shortened by 3 bases and J by 9 bases, with 9 bases between the two germline ends. Germline loops: CDR1 SNHLY, CDR2 FYNNEI. This CDR3 region has 13 residues. CDR3 nucleotides: TGTGCCAGCAGTGACCCCGTCTCTTCACCCCTCCACTTT. Translated, it gives CASSDPVSSPLHF.

The V gene is TRBV2, the J gene TRBJ2-5; D is unclear. CDR3 length: 13 amino acids. V was clipped by 6 bases and J by 3 bases, with 11 bases between them. Looked up from germline, CDR1 is SNHLY and CDR2 is FYNNEI. CDR3 protein: CASSPWAKETQYF. The CDR3, as DNA: TGTGCCAGCAGCCCCTGGGCTAAAGAGACCCAGTACTTC.

The V call is TRBV12-3 or TRBV12-4, the J call TRBJ2-7, with 9 bases aligning to TRBD1. CDR3 length: 13 amino acids. With V trimmed by 7 bases and J by 3 bases, 4 bases remained unmatched. The CDR3 DNA follows: TGTGCCAGCACCAGGACAGGGGTCTACGAGCAGTACTTC. This codes for CASTRTGVYEQYF.

The chain combines TRBV5-1 with TRBJ1-1, with D possibly being TRBD1 (5 bases). The CDR3 has 15 residues. V dropped 0 bases and J dropped 5 bases, with 14 bases sitting between them. The germline V gene encodes CDR1 SGHRS and CDR2 YFSETQ. For the CDR3, the DNA is TGCGCCAGCAGCTTGGTAGGGGCCATGGGGACTGAAGCTTTCTTT. Protein sequence: CASSLVGAMGTEAFF.

The chain links TRBV19 to TRBJ2-7; TRBD1 agrees at 7 bases. The V and J ends lost 5 bases and 3 bases, in that order; junction bases with no gene match: 10. CDR1 is LNHDA, CDR2 SQIVND, per germline (reference sequence). The CDR3 runs 15 residues. The CDR3 region has the DNA TGTGCCAGTAGTGATCTCCGGGACAGAAACTACGAGCAGTACTTC. This sequence encodes CASSDLRDRNYEQYF.

CDR3 DNA: TGTGCCAGCAGTTCCGGACAGGGTAAAGGCTACACCTTC. Translation gives CASSSGQGKGYTF. The genes are TRBV12-3 or TRBV12-4 and TRBJ1-2; 8 bases match TRBD1. After removal of 4 bases from V and 8 bases from J, the junction contained 6 bases not matched to a gene. This CDR3 has 13 residues.

A single count supports this clone. The genes are TRBV7-9 and TRBJ1-4, with D possibly TRBD1 on 5 matching bases. CDR1 and CDR2 (germline): SEHNR, FQNEAQ (reference sequence). V lost 5 bases to trimming and J lost 10 bases, with 14 bases between them. CDR3 length: 13 residues. The DNA for the CDR3 is TGTGCCAGCAGCGGGGTGGCGGGGGGAAAACTGTTTTTT. Protein product: CASSGVAGGKLFF.

The rearrangement links TRBV19 to TRBJ2-1; the match to TRBD1 covers 11 bases. With 2 bases clipped from V and 6 bases from J, the junction kept 3 bases outside the gene matches. The CDR3 is 15 residues long. Per the germline V gene, CDR1 is LNHDA and CDR2 is SQIVND (reference sequence). CDR3 amino acids: CASSIRTGGINEQFF. The CDR3 coding sequence is TGTGCCAGTAGTATAAGGACAGGGGGCATCAATGAGCAGTTCTTC.

The chain is built from TRBV5-1 and TRBJ2-1; 8 nucleotides align to TRBD2. Germline CDR1 SGHRS, CDR2 YFSETQ. The trim removed 2 bases at V and 9 bases at J, leaving 10 bases unmatched. The CDR3 sequence is 15 residues long. Here the CDR3 reads CASSFGTSNSGEQFF. Here the CDR3 DNA reads TGCGCCAGCAGCTTTGGGACTAGTAATTCGGGTGAGCAGTTCTTC.

This chain joins TRBV20-1 and TRBJ2-1, with D hard to call. Per germline, CDR1 DFQATT and CDR2 SNEGSKA (reference sequence). The CDR3 has 11 amino acids. With 7 bases removed from V and 6 bases from J, the gap between germline ends came to 10 bases. The DNA of the CDR3 is TGCAGTGTCATGGGCGCCAATGAGCAGTTCTTC. Encoded protein: CSVMGANEQFF.